This TCR beta chain stems from a study of multiple sclerosis patients with progressive multifocal leukoencephalopathy. Study results and limitations: Expanded clones at PML onset predated and persisted through natalizumab therapy. Most PML patients had lower entropy, suggesting less diverse TRB repertoires.

Method: immunoSEQ multiplex PCR; TCRdb's copy keeps in-frame clones and lacks some. The repertoire has approximately 30,000 clones, about 91% of them found once; the top ten carry 5.7%. As concerns this clone: Its matching antigen is unknown.

Described time point: time of PML onset. The source material was PBMCs, sampled from a patient treated with natalizumab. This receptor was identified in a woman between 35 and 50 years old with progressive multifocal leukoencephalopathy.

CDR3 sequence reads: CASSPFEGSSYNEQFF. The CDR3 DNA reads as TGTGCCAGCTCACCATTTGAGGGTTCGAGCTACAATGAGCAGTTCTTC. The gene calls are TRBV18 and TRBJ2-1; D might be TRBD2 (5 bases). CDR1 KGHSH and CDR2 LQKENI come from the germline V gene. The CDR3 has 16 residues. The V and J ends lost 2 bases and 3 bases respectively, with 14 bases between them.